The 8 T cell receptor beta chains below come from one sample, sequenced in a study of T cell clones after liver transplantation. This table comes from immunoSEQ multiplex PCR, and its TCRdb copy is limited to in-frame clones, with some not included. The table has tens of thousands of clones, about 70% seen once. Here the sequenced sample was CD4+ T cells from blood, taken at the 22-month timepoint. All receptors derive from a human patient who received a liver transplant. Some T cells may be provided by the graft donor.

This clone has a handful of counts. The chain joins TRBV9 to TRBJ1-6, with D unclear. From germline, CDR1 is SGDLS and CDR2 YYNGEE. V gave up 5 bases and J gave up 10 bases, with 13 bases separating them. The CDR3 has 13 amino acids. CDR3 sequence (DNA): TGTGCCAGCAGTCCCTCAGCGGGATCACCCCTCCACTTT. It codes for CASSPSAGSPLHF.

The V gene is TRBV7-6, the J gene TRBJ2-3, with D hard to call. This CDR3 is built from 15 residues. Per the germline V gene, CDR1 is SGHVS and CDR2 is FNYEAQ. V dropped 1 base and J dropped 6 bases, with 14 bases sitting between them. This CDR3 is CASSLGTDPRDTQYF. For the CDR3, the DNA is TGTGCCAGCAGCTTAGGCACTGACCCTAGGGATACGCAGTATTTT.

This clone was recorded a few times. The chain uses TRBV6-5 and TRBJ2-3, with a tentative D call TRBD2 (6 bases). The germline V gene encodes CDR1 MNHEY and CDR2 SVGAGI. This CDR3 is built from 16 residues. Trimming pared 0 bases from V and 0 bases from J, leaving 10 bases between. This chain's CDR3 is CASSYSVGGSTDTQYF. The CDR3 DNA reads as TGTGCCAGCAGTTACTCCGTGGGGGGAAGCACAGATACGCAGTATTTT.

The rearrangement uses TRBV7-2 and TRBJ2-1; 8 bases line up with TRBD2. The CDR3 contains 15 residues. Germline values: CDR1 SGHTA, CDR2 FQGNSA. V dropped 2 bases and J dropped 4; count of bases not matched to a gene: 4. The CDR3 coding sequence is TGTGCCAGCAGCTTAAGCGGGGGCAGGTACAATGAGCAGTTCTTC. Translation: CASSLSGGRYNEQFF.

The chain uses TRBV7-3 and TRBJ1-6; D unresolved. CDR1 is SGHTA and CDR2 is FQGTGA in the germline V gene. The CDR3 extends over 12 amino acids. The germline V and J ends were trimmed by 4 bases and 7 bases, with 5 bases remaining between them. The CDR3 DNA reads as TGTGCCAGCAGCTCAGGAAATTCACCCCTCCACTTT. Its protein is CASSSGNSPLHF.

This clone was detected a few times. This chain uses TRBV27 with TRBJ2-4, with unresolved D. Deletions cut 5 bases from V and 6 bases from J, with 11 bases between. The CDR3 covers 13 residues. Germline V gene data show CDR1 as MNHEY and CDR2 as SMNVEV (reference sequence). In DNA form, the CDR3 reads TGTGCCAGCAGTGACCACGGTGGAAACATTCAGTACTTC. Protein product: CASSDHGGNIQYF.

The genes are TRBV28 and TRBJ1-2; TRBD1 matches at 12 bases. This CDR3 is built from 14 residues. J gave up 6 bases and V 3 bases, and 2 bases lay outside the gene matches. Germline V lookup: CDR1 MDHEN, CDR2 SYDVKM. The chain's CDR3 is CASSFRDRGHGYTF. For the CDR3, the DNA is TGTGCCAGCAGTTTCCGGGACAGGGGGCATGGCTACACCTTC.

This clone was picked up a small number of times. The CDR3 DNA is TGTGCCAGTAGTTCACCGGGACAGGTTATCGCTGGAAACACCATATATTTT. This encodes CASSSPGQVIAGNTIYF. The chain uses TRBV19 and TRBJ1-3, with TRBD1 matching over 8 bases. Trimming cost V 5 bases and J 2 bases; bases outside gene matches: 11. CDR1 is LNHDA, CDR2 SQIVND, per germline (reference sequence). This CDR3 has 17 amino acids.